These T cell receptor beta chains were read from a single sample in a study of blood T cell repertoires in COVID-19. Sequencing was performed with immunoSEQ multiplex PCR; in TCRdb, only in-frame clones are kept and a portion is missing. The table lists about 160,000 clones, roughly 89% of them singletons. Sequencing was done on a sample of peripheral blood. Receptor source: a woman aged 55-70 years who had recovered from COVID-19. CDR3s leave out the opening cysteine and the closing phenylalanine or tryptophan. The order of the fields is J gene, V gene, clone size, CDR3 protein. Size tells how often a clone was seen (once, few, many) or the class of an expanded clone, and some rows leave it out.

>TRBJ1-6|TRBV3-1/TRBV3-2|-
ASSQGTGHNSPLH
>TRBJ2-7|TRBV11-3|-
ASSLVQGGYEQY
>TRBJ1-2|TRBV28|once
ASMLQGARVYGYT
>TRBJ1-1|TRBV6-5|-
ASRPPGGPTEAF
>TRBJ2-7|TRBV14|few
ASSQDPPGLSEQY
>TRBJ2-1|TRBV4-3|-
ASSFSGGGSEQF
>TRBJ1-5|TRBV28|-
ASTGLGGIQPQH
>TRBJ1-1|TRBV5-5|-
ASSLVFREAF
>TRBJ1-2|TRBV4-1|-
ASSRPGVGYT
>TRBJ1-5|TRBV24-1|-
ATSETGSPTQH
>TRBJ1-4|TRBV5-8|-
ASSLALSGQNEKLF
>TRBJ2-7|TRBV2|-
ASSGLAGSPGEQY
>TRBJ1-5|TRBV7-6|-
ASSLGSGVVSNQPQH
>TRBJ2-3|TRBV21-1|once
ASSGDPRGVPTQGVSTDTQY
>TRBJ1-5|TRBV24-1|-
ATSDRQLNQPQH
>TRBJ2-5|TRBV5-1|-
ASSPSAQETQY
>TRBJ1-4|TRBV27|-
ASSIRTGGNEKLF
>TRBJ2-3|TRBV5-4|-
ASSGLATDTQY
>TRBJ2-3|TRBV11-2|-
ASSRTDRTDTQY